This TCR beta chain was identified in a study of regulatory T cells in long-lasting Graves disease. General observations from the study: TRBV28 was favored in persistent disease, as were TRBJ1-2 and TRBJ2-5.

Per the germline V gene, CDR1 is MDHEN and CDR2 is SYDVKM. The ends were cut back, 4 bases at V and 3 bases at J, with 12 bases in the middle. CDR3 size: 14 residues. iRepertoire HTBI primers and Arm-PCR of CDR3 regions built TCR beta libraries. MiXCR, applied by TCRdb to the multiplex PCR reads, yields one record per CDR3 protein. Counted here are roughly 380,000 distinct CDR3 sequences, roughly 15% occurring once; the ten biggest clones make up over 20%. There are many counts of this clonotype. Its antigen is unknown. Time point meaning: newly diagnosed GD, antithyroid drugs for less than 3 months. PBMCs provided the RNA from which the TCR library was made. Clinicians diagnosed Graves' disease using American Thyroid Association guidelines. Patients hailed from an endocrinology department in Xi'an, China. Staff drew about 10 milliliters of peripheral blood into EDTA tubes.

The origin of this receptor is a female donor with Graves disease. The chain joins TRBV28 to TRBJ1-1; D not certain. The sample consisted of peripheral blood mononuclear cells (PBMCs), taken at new diagnosis, from a patient treated with antithyroid drugs. CDR3 sequence reads: CASSSPKLDTEAFF. The CDR3 DNA sequence: TGTGCCAGCAGTTCACCAAAGTTGGACACTGAAGCTTTCTTT.